A single sample gave rise to the 17 T cell receptor beta chains below, sequenced in a study of shared clonotypes between healthy human individuals. Assay used: immunoSEQ multiplex PCR; TCRdb lists only in-frame clones, some missing. The sample holds some 1.5 million clones, nearly 99% seen once. The sample comprised naive CD4+ T cells sorted from blood. The subset is: CD45RA+ positively selected. These receptors were collected from a man aged 30-40 years in good health.

The J gene is TRBJ2-7, the V gene TRBV5-1; possible D gene TRBD1, 6 bases. CDR3 length: 15 amino acids. Germline-derived CDR1 and CDR2 are SGHRS and YFSETQ. V was cut by 4 bases and J by 1 base, with 15 bases left in between. The CDR3 DNA is TGCGCCAGCAGCCTTTCAGGGGCAGATTCCTACGAGCAGTACTTC. Translated: CASSLSGADSYEQYF.

The chain has TRBV7-3 and TRBJ2-1; 7 bases agree with TRBD2. Germline assignment: CDR1 SGHTA and CDR2 FQGTGA. The CDR3 has 18 amino acids. Trimming removed 1 base from V and 8 bases from J; junction bases left unmatched: 17. The CDR3 DNA follows: TGTGCCAGCAGCTTAAGCATTAGCCCGGGACTACAGTGGGATGAGCAGTTCTTC. The encoded protein is CASSLSISPGLQWDEQFF.

The rearrangement uses TRBV19 and TRBJ2-1; D unresolved. Trimming took off 4 bases at V and 3 bases at J, with 13 bases between the two ends. This CDR3 spans 15 amino acids. CDR1 and CDR2 (germline): LNHDA, SQIVND (reference sequence). This CDR3 reads CASSTTGRNYNEQFF. The CDR3 DNA is TGTGCCAGTAGTACGACTGGACGTAACTACAATGAGCAGTTCTTC.

The CDR3 DNA is TGCGCCAGCAGCCAAGAGGGGGCAGATACGCAGTATTTT. Translation gives CASSQEGADTQYF. The rearrangement joins TRBV4-3 to TRBJ2-3; either TRBD1 or TRBD2 may supply D (5 bases each). The CDR3 length is 13 residues. V was pared by 0 bases and J by 4 bases, with 5 bases between. Germline CDR1 is LGHNA and CDR2 is YSLEER.

The chain uses TRBV5-6 and TRBJ2-7; 7 bases are a match to TRBD2. Germline loops: CDR1 SGHDT, CDR2 YYEEEE. The V gene end was trimmed by 0 bases and the J gene end by 3 bases; junction bases not matched to a gene: 15. The CDR3 extends over 18 amino acids. DNA for the CDR3: TGTGCCAGCAGCTTGGGGGAGGGGTCATGGCGGTTTAACTACGAGCAGTACTTC. It specifies CASSLGEGSWRFNYEQYF.

The chain links TRBV7-2 to TRBJ2-7, with D tentatively TRBD2 (7 bases). The CDR3 totals 15 residues. Germline CDR1 reads SGHTA; CDR2 reads FQGNSA. Trimming removed 8 bases from V and 2 bases from J, with 19 bases in between. This chain's CDR3 is CASGPGGAATYEQYF. The CDR3 DNA reads TGTGCCAGCGGGCCTGGGGGGGCGGCAACCTACGAGCAGTACTTC.

The CDR3 sequence is CAIHQPDRLNQPQHF. CDR3 coding DNA: TGTGCCATTCATCAGCCCGACAGGCTGAATCAGCCCCAGCATTTT. V and J are TRBV10-3 and TRBJ1-5; a possible D gene is TRBD1 (6 bases). CDR1 and CDR2 from the germline V gene are ENHRY and SYGVKD. The CDR3 contains 15 residues. V lost 9 bases to trimming and J lost 4 bases, with 19 bases between them.

In the case of this clone: Different DNA sequences within this sample yield the same CDR3. The rearrangement links TRBV20-1 to TRBJ2-3; D is uncertain. Germline V gene data show CDR1 as DFQATT and CDR2 as SNEGSKA (reference sequence). The CDR3 totals 11 residues. V was cut by 6 bases and J by 3 bases, with 7 bases left in between. The CDR3, as DNA: TGCAGTGCCGCGCGGACAGATACGCAGTATTTT. It codes for CSAARTDTQYF.

The rearrangement joins TRBV18 to TRBJ2-1; 8 positions agree with TRBD1. The V gene end was trimmed by 3 bases and the J gene end by 4 bases; junction bases not matched to a gene: 8. There are 16 residues in the CDR3. Germline V gene lookup returns CDR1 KGHSH and CDR2 LQKENI. The CDR3, as DNA: TGTGCCAGCTCACCTAGGGACAGGCGGACGTACAATGAGCAGTTCTTC. Its translation is CASSPRDRRTYNEQFF.

This chain joins TRBV27 and TRBJ2-2; a weak D match, TRBD2 (5 bases). The length of the CDR3 is 15 residues. CDR1 is MNHEY and CDR2 is SMNVEV in the germline V gene (reference sequence). V was cut by 0 bases and J by 7 bases, with 12 bases left in between. The CDR3 loop is CASSLSFGIGGELFF. As DNA, the CDR3 is TGTGCCAGCAGTTTATCGTTCGGGATTGGCGGGGAGCTGTTTTTT.

This sequence joins TRBV5-1 and TRBJ2-5; no clear D gene. Germline loops: CDR1 SGHRS, CDR2 YFSETQ. V lost 0 bases and J 5 bases, leaving 8 bases between the germline ends. The CDR3 loop spans 13 amino acids. CDR3 coding DNA: TGCGCCAGCAGCTTGGTAGGGATCGAGACCCAGTACTTC. Encoded protein: CASSLVGIETQYF.

This sequence joins TRBV5-6 and TRBJ2-2; D not certain. Germline V gene sequence: CDR1 SGHDT, CDR2 YYEEEE. The CDR3 sequence is 12 residues long. Deletions cut 7 bases from V and 3 bases from J, with 7 bases between. The CDR3 DNA follows: TGTGCCAGCCGTAAGGACACCGGGGAGCTGTTTTTT. Amino acid sequence: CASRKDTGELFF. Supplemented by reference TRBV5-6 and TRBJ2-2, the full variable domain reads DAGVTQSPTHLIKTRGQQVTLRCSPKSGHDTVSWYQQALGQGPQFIFQYYEEEERQRGNFPDRFSGHQFPNYSSELNVNALLLGDSALYLCASRKDTGELFFGEGSRLTVL.

J is TRBJ2-2 and V is TRBV7-3, with D maybe TRBD2 (6 bases). Trimming removed 5 bases at V and 3 bases at J, with 13 bases between. The CDR3 loop spans 15 amino acids. Germline loops: CDR1 SGHTA, CDR2 FQGTGA. CDR3 coding DNA: TGTGCCAGCAGCCTAAAAAGCGGGCACACCGGGGAGCTGTTTTTT. It specifies CASSLKSGHTGELFF.

The chain recombines TRBV5-1 with TRBJ2-1; perhaps TRBD1 as D (5 bases). There are 17 residues in the CDR3. Trimming left V 2 bases short and J 3 bases short, with 18 bases between. Germline V gives CDR1 SGHRS, CDR2 YFSETQ. The DNA of the CDR3 is TGCGCCAGCAGCTTCACCCCAGGGATCCTAAGCTACAATGAGCAGTTCTTC. This gives the protein CASSFTPGILSYNEQFF.

The chain joins TRBV5-8 to TRBJ1-5, with D hard to call. Per germline, CDR1 SGHTS and CDR2 YDEGEE. This CDR3 region has 16 residues. V was shortened by 0 bases and J by 4 bases, with 14 bases between the two germline ends. CDR3 sequence reads: CASSLVWDSQNQPQHF. Written as DNA, the CDR3 is TGTGCCAGCAGCTTGGTCTGGGATAGTCAGAATCAGCCCCAGCATTTT.

This sequence joins TRBV14 and TRBJ1-1; unclear D gene. The CDR3 spans 13 residues. Between the trimmed V and J ends, which lost 3 bases and 3 bases, there was a span of 8 bases. Germline CDR1 SGHDN, CDR2 FVKESK. In nucleotides, the CDR3 is TGTGCCAGCAGCCAGGGTATGGACACTGAAGCTTTCTTT. Its translation: CASSQGMDTEAFF.

CDR3 protein: CASSWLAGGNTGELFF. The CDR3 coding sequence is TGCGCCAGCAGCTGGTTAGCGGGAGGGAACACCGGGGAGCTGTTTTTT. The chain links TRBV5-1 to TRBJ2-2, with 10 bases aligning to TRBD2. V lost 3 bases to trimming and J lost 1 base; unmatched junction nucleotides: 3. Germline assignment: CDR1 SGHRS and CDR2 YFSETQ. This CDR3 has 16 amino acids.